This T cell receptor (beta chain) was identified during a study of cytomegalovirus exposure and HLA in healthy donors. Primers for the PCR totalled 60 Vbeta and 13 Jbeta. The repertoire was sequenced with immunoSEQ multiplex PCR; TCRdb's copy has only in-frame clones and lacks some. The sample yields around 130,000 clones, around 70% seen once. Notes on this clone: Its specificity is unknown.

Unmatched junction bases numbered 7, after V lost 7 bases and J lost 2 bases. The V gene's germline CDR1 is SNHLY and CDR2 FYNNEI. The CDR3 spans 14 residues. Regarding the study as a whole: Sequencing had likely introduced a cluster of highly shared sequence variants as an artifact.

V usage is TRBV2 and J usage is TRBJ2-7; 8 nucleotides agree with TRBD1. The sample was PBMCs. The clonotype originates from a man under 40 in good health and CMV-seronegative. The CDR3 spells CASMGETGAYEQYF. DNA of the CDR3: TGTGCCAGCATGGGAGAGACAGGGGCCTACGAGCAGTACTTC.